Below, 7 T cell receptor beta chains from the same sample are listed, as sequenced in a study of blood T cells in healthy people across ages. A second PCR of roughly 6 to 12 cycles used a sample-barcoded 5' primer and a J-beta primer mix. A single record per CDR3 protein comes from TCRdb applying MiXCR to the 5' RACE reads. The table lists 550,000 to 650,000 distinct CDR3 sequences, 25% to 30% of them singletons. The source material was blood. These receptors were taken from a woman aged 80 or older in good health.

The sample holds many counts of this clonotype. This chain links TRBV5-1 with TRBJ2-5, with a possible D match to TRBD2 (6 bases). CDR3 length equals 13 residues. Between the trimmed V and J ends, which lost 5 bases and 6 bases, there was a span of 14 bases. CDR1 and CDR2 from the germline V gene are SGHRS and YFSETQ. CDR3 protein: CASREGLIQTQYF. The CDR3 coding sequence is TGCGCCAGCAGGGAGGGACTCATTCAGACCCAGTACTTC.

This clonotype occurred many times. The CDR3 loop reads CASSQTRKSNQPQHF. DNA for the CDR3: TGCGCCAGCAGCCAGACCCGGAAGAGCAATCAGCCCCAGCATTTT. The chain links TRBV4-3 to TRBJ1-5; D is ambiguous. Germline values: CDR1 LGHNA, CDR2 YSLEER. The V gene lost 3 bases and the J gene lost 1 base, with 10 bases spanning the gap. This CDR3 is built from 15 residues.

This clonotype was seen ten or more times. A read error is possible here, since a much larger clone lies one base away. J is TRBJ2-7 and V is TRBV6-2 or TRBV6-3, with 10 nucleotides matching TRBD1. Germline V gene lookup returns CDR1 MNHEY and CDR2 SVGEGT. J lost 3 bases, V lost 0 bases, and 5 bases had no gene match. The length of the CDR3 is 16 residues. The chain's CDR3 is CASSYSPTGGCYEQYF. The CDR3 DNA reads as TGTGCCAGCAGTTACTCTCCGACAGGGGGCTGCTACGAGCAGTACTTC.

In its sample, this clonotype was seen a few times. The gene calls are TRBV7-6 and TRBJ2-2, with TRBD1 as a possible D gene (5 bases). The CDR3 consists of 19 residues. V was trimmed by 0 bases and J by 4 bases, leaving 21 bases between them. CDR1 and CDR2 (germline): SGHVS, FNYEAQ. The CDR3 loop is CASSLAIYGQLQATGELFF. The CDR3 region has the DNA TGTGCCAGCAGCTTAGCAATTTACGGACAACTCCAGGCCACCGGGGAGCTGTTTTTT.

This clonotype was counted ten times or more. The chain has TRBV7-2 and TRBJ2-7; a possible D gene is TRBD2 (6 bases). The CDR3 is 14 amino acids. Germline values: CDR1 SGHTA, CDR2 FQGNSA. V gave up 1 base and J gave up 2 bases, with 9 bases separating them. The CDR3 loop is CASSLGRGPYEQYF. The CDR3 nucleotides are TGTGCCAGCAGCTTAGGGCGGGGACCCTACGAGCAGTACTTC.

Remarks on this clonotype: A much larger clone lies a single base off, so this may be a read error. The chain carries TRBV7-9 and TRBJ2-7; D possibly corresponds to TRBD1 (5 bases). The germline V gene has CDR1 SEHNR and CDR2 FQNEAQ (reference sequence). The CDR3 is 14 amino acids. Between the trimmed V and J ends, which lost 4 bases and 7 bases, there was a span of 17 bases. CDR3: CASSSAGRGSEQYF. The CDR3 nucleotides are TGTGCCAGCAGCTCCGCCGGAAGGGGCTCTGAGCAGTACTTC.

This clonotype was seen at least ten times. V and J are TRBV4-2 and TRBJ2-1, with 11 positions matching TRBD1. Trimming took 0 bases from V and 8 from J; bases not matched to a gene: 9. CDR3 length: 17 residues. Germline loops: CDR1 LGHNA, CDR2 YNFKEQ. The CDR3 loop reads CASSQDADRGLGDEQFF. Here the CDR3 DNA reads TGTGCCAGCAGCCAAGATGCGGACAGGGGGCTAGGAGATGAGCAGTTCTTC.